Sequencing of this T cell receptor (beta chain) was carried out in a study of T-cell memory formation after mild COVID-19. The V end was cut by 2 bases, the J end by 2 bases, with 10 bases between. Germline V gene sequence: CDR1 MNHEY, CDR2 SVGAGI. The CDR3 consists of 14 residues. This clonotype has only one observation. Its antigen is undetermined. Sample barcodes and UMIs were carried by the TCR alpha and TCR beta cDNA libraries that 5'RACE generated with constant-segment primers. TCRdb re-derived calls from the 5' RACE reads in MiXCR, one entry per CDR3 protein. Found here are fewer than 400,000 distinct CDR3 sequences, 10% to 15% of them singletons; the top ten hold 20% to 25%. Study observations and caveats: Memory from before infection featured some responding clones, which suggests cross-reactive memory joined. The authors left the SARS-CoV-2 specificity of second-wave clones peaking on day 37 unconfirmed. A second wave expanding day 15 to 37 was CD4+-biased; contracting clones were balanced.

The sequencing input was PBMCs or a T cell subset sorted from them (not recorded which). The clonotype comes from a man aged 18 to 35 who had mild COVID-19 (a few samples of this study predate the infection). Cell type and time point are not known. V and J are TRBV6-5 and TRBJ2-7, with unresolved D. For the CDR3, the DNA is TGTGCCAGCAGTTACGCCGACCCACCCTACGAGCAGTACTTC. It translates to CASSYADPPYEQYF.